This TCR beta chain was sequenced for a study of T cells in Graves' hyperthyroidism and ophthalmopathy. General study results and limits: The majority of expanded thyroid clonotypes above 0.001 also appeared in blood.

Many counts were recorded for this clonotype. The antigen is not known. Compared with germline, one end of the junction differs, possibly owing to a read error. Using RNA transcripts as the source, TCR beta CDR3 regions were amplified. The TCR CDR3 first-round RT-PCR relied on the HTBI primer set. MiXCR was run by TCRdb on the multiplex PCR reads, yielding one entry per CDR3 protein. This sample has 340,000 or so distinct CDR3 sequences, with 16% found just once. For Graves' hyperthyroidism to be stable, ophthalmopathy could not progress within 18 months. The source material was blood. This sequence originates from a man in his thirties or forties with Graves' hyperthyroidism.

CDR3 residues: CASSLVSGTYNEQFF. In DNA, the CDR3 is TGCGCCAGCAGCTTGGTTAGCGGGACTTACAATGAGCAGTTCTTC. V usage is TRBV7-9 and J usage is TRBJ2-1, with 8 bases fitting TRBD2. Looked up from germline, CDR1 is SEHNR and CDR2 is FQNEAQ (reference sequence). This CDR3 spans 15 amino acids. Full variable domain (missing parts from reference TRBV7-9 and TRBJ2-1): DTGVSQNPRHKITKRGQNVTFRCDPISEHNRLYWYRQTLGQGPEFLTYFQNEAQLEKSRLLSDRFSAERPKGSFSTLEIQRTEQGDSAMYLCASSLVSGTYNEQFFGPGTRLTVL.